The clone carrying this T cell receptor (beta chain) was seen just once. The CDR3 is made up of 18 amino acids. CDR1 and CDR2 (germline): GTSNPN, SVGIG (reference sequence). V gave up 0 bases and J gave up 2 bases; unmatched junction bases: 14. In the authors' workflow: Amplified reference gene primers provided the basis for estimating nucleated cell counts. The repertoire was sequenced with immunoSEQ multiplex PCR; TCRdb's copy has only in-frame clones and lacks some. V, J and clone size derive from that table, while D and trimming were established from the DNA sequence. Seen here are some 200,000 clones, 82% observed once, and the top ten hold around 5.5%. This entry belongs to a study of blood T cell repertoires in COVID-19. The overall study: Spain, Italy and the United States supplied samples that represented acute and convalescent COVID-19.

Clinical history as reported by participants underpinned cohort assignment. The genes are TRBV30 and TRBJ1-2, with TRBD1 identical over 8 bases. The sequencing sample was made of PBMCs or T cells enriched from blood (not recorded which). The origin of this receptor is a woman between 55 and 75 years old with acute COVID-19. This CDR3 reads CAWSVSPRTGIVNYGYTF. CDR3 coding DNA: TGTGCCTGGAGTGTCAGTCCGAGGACAGGGATCGTAAACTATGGCTACACCTTC.